This T cell receptor beta chain emerged from a study of T cells after yellow fever vaccination. Whole-study findings and limits: Overlap between CD4 and CD8 compartments was detected for a small share of clonotypes. It was a weaker secondary response, yet one that peaked faster, at day 5 versus 15. Among primary-vaccination clones, most reappeared after the booster, at 95% to 96% for CD4 and more than 85% for CD8.

The germline V gene encodes CDR1 DFQATT and CDR2 SNEGSKA (reference sequence). V lost 1 base and J lost 2; bases outside the gene matches: 4. The CDR3 covers 15 residues. This clonotype was picked up many times. No antigen is known for it. 5'RACE template switching added a universal primer site and UMIs to TCR cDNA. TCRdb re-called the 5' RACE reads with MiXCR, one entry per CDR3 protein. This sample has about 63,000 distinct CDR3 sequences, with 6.5% to 9% found just once. The rearrangement joins TRBV20-1 to TRBJ2-7; the match to TRBD2 covers 11 bases. The source is a man aged 25-45 years who received the YFV17D yellow fever vaccine. This sample comprised CD8+ T cells sorted from PBMCs, obtained 15 days after the yellow fever booster vaccination. The CDR3 DNA reads as TGCAGTGCTAGAGGTCCGGGACTAGCGGCCTACGAGCAGTACTTC. It specifies CSARGPGLAAYEQYF.